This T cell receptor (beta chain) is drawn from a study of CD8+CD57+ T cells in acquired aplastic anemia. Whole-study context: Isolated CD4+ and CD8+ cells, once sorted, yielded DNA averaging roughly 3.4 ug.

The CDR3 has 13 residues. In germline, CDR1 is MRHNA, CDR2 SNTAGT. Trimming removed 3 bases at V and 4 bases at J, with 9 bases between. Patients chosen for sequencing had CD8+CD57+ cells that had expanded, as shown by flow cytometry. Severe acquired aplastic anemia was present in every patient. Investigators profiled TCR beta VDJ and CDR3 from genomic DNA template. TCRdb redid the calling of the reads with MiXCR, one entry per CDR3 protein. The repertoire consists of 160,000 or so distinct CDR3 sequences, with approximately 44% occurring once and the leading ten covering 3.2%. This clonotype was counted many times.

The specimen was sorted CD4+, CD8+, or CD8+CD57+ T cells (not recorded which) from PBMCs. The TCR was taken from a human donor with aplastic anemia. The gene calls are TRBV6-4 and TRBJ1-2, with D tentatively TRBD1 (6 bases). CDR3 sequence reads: CASSDEGGYGYTF. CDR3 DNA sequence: TGTGCCAGCAGTGATGAGGGGGGCTATGGCTACACCTTC.